These 27 T cell receptor beta chains share one sample of origin, sequenced in a study of blood T cell repertoires in COVID-19. The data were produced by immunoSEQ multiplex PCR, yet TCRdb's version contains in-frame clones alone and is incomplete. The data show around 160,000 clones, with 70% to 90% seen just once and roughly 1.2% held by the top ten. Material for sequencing was PBMCs or T cells enriched from blood (not recorded which). These receptors came from a woman in her twenties or thirties with acute COVID-19.

The V and J genes are TRBV28 and TRBJ1-5; TRBD1 matches 9 bases. With V trimmed by 3 bases and J by 0 bases, 6 bases remained unmatched. The CDR3 extends over 17 amino acids. The germline V gene has CDR1 MDHEN and CDR2 SYDVKM. The chain's CDR3 is CASSFGTGTYSNQPQHF. The CDR3, as DNA: TGTGCCAGCAGTTTCGGGACAGGGACCTATAGCAATCAGCCCCAGCATTTT.

The J gene is TRBJ2-1, the V gene TRBV6-2 or TRBV6-3, with D perhaps TRBD1 (5 bases). Germline assignment: CDR1 MNHEY and CDR2 SVGEGT. This CDR3 contains 15 residues. Trimming pared 2 bases from V and 5 bases from J, leaving 13 bases between. CDR3 amino acids: CASSYAQGWDNEQFF. The CDR3 coding sequence is TGTGCCAGCAGTTACGCCCAGGGTTGGGACAATGAGCAGTTCTTC.

The rearrangement links TRBV28 to TRBJ2-1, with D possibly matching TRBD1 (6 bases). The CDR3 extends over 17 amino acids. The V and J ends lost 7 bases and 0 bases respectively, with 19 bases between them. Germline-derived CDR1 and CDR2 are MDHEN and SYDVKM. CDR3 DNA: TGTGCCAGCACCTCAGCCGGACAGCCAAACTCCTACAATGAGCAGTTCTTC. Amino acid sequence: CASTSAGQPNSYNEQFF.

This chain uses TRBV28 with TRBJ2-7; the D gene is possibly TRBD1 (7 bases). V dropped 6 bases and J dropped 2 bases, with 17 bases sitting between them. This CDR3 is built from 15 residues. Germline V gives CDR1 MDHEN, CDR2 SYDVKM. The CDR3: CASSPGGGGTYEQYF. DNA for the CDR3: TGTGCCAGCAGCCCTGGAGGAGGGGGCACCTACGAGCAGTACTTC.

This chain joins TRBV12-3 or TRBV12-4 and TRBJ1-1; D is perhaps TRBD1 (5 bases). The CDR3 is made up of 12 amino acids. Trimming removed 3 bases from V and 8 bases from J, with 10 bases in between. The CDR3 sequence is CASSLGGNEAFF. In DNA form, the CDR3 reads TGTGCCAGCAGTTTGGGGGGTAACGAAGCTTTCTTT.

This CDR3 is CASSEWNRPDQNYGYTF. CDR3 DNA: TGTGCCAGCAGCGAGTGGAACAGGCCCGACCAGAACTATGGCTACACCTTC. The chain carries TRBV9 and TRBJ1-2, with a weak D call TRBD1 (5 bases). The CDR3 loop spans 17 amino acids. The germline V gene encodes CDR1 SGDLS and CDR2 YYNGEE. The V end lost 3 bases, the J end lost 2 bases, and 20 bases lay between the germline ends.

This clone was counted once. The chain combines TRBV7-9 with TRBJ2-5, with D perhaps matching TRBD1 (5 bases). The CDR3 is made up of 14 amino acids. The V and J ends lost 4 bases and 1 base respectively, with 10 bases between them. CDR1 SEHNR and CDR2 FQNEAQ come from the germline V gene (reference sequence). CDR3 nucleotide sequence: TGTGCCAGCAGCTCTCAAAGGGGCCAAGAGACCCAGTACTTC. It is translated as CASSSQRGQETQYF.

In its sample, this clone was seen a few times. The V call is TRBV3-1 (or the pseudogene TRBV3-2), the J call TRBJ2-1, with TRBD2 matching 16 bases. Germline assignment: CDR1 LGHDT and CDR2 YNNKEL (reference sequence). The CDR3 has 17 amino acids. J was trimmed by 7 bases and V by 3 bases; bases with no gene match: 6. This CDR3 is CASSQTGTSGRANEQFF. DNA for the CDR3: TGTGCCAGCAGCCAGACCGGGACTAGCGGGAGGGCAAATGAGCAGTTCTTC.

Here the CDR3 reads CASSRTYREGWDNEQFF. DNA for the CDR3: TGTGCCAGCAGCCGGACCTACCGGGAAGGCTGGGACAATGAGCAGTTCTTC. The chain links TRBV9 to TRBJ2-1; D is perhaps TRBD2 (5 bases). CDR1 and CDR2 from the germline V gene are SGDLS and YYNGEE. The CDR3 sequence is 17 residues long. V gave up 4 bases and J gave up 5 bases, with 22 bases separating them.

The rearrangement joins TRBV29-1 to TRBJ2-3, with 7 bases matching TRBD2. Germline assignment: CDR1 SQVTM and CDR2 ANQGSEA. This CDR3 is 13 amino acids long. Unmatched junction bases numbered 4, after V lost 5 bases and J lost 2 bases. The CDR3: CSVRGTITDTQYF. CDR3 DNA: TGCAGCGTTAGAGGGACTATCACAGATACGCAGTATTTT.

The genes are TRBV19 and TRBJ1-2; D gene unclear. With 7 bases removed from V and 4 bases from J, the gap between germline ends came to 13 bases. The length of the CDR3 is 13 residues. In germline, CDR1 is LNHDA, CDR2 SQIVND (reference sequence). This chain's CDR3 is CASTSGRVYGYTF. The CDR3, as DNA: TGTGCCAGTACCTCGGGGAGGGTCTATGGCTACACCTTC.

The chain employs TRBV10-3 and TRBJ1-2, with D maybe TRBD1 (6 bases). CDR3 length: 15 residues. CDR1 and CDR2 from the germline V gene are ENHRY and SYGVKD. Trimming cost V 5 bases and J 2 bases, with 15 bases left between them. The CDR3 loop is CAISSIQGPNYGYTF. CDR3 nucleotides: TGTGCCATCAGTTCGATACAGGGACCAAACTATGGCTACACCTTC.

CDR3 in amino acids: CASSFSTREYEQYF. CDR3 nucleotide sequence: TGTGCCAGCAGCTTTTCTACCCGGGAGTACGAGCAGTACTTC. This chain links TRBV3-1 (or the pseudogene TRBV3-2) with TRBJ2-7; tentatively, D is TRBD2 (6 bases). Deletions cut 5 bases from V and 4 bases from J, with 15 bases between. The CDR3 is 14 amino acids. Germline CDR1 LGHDT, CDR2 YNNKEL (reference sequence).

The chain joins TRBV28 to TRBJ2-1; TRBD2 is a possible D gene (6 bases). V lost 5 bases, J lost 1 base, and 15 bases lay in between. Germline loops: CDR1 MDHEN, CDR2 SYDVKM. The CDR3 consists of 16 residues. CDR3 in DNA: TGTGCCAGCAGTCATTTGACTAGTTCTTCCTACAATGAGCAGTTCTTC. Its translation: CASSHLTSSSYNEQFF.

This sequence joins TRBV15 and TRBJ1-6; D is unresolved. Per germline, CDR1 LNHNV and CDR2 YYDKDF (reference sequence). This CDR3 is 15 amino acids long. Deletions cut 0 bases from V and 5 bases from J, with 8 bases between. In DNA, the CDR3 is TGTGCCACCAGCAGAGACCGGGTTAATAATTCACCCCTCCACTTT. Its protein product is CATSRDRVNNSPLHF. The whole variable domain, remainder taken from reference TRBV15 and TRBJ1-6, is DAMVIQNPRYQVTQFGKPVTLSCSQTLNHNVMYWYQQKSSQAPKLLFHYYDKDFNNEADTPDNFQSRRPNTSFCFLDIRSPGLGDTAMYLCATSRDRVNNSPLHFGNGTRLTVT.

This clone was seen once. This chain joins TRBV9 and TRBJ2-3; 7 bases agree with TRBD1. Germline-derived CDR1 and CDR2 are SGDLS and YYNGEE. The CDR3 covers 13 residues. Trimming cost V 3 bases and J 6 bases; bases outside gene matches: 4. CDR3: CASSAMTGDTQYF. The CDR3 region has the DNA TGTGCCAGCAGCGCCATGACAGGGGATACGCAGTATTTT. Full variable domain (missing parts from reference TRBV9 and TRBJ2-3): DSGVTQTPKHLITATGQRVTLRCSPRSGDLSVYWYQQSLDQGLQFLIQYYNGEERAKGNILERFSAQQFPDLHSELNLSSLELGDSALYFCASSAMTGDTQYFGPGTRLTVL.

The chain recombines TRBV19 with TRBJ1-2, with TRBD1 identical over 7 bases. The ends lost 5 bases at V and 8 bases at J; junction bases unmatched: 14. The CDR3 spans 15 residues. Germline CDR1 reads LNHDA; CDR2 reads SQIVND (reference sequence). CDR3 in amino acids: CASSVGQERGPGYTF. The DNA of the CDR3 is TGTGCCAGTAGTGTCGGACAGGAGAGGGGTCCGGGCTACACCTTC.

This clone was recorded once. The chain combines TRBV28 with TRBJ1-5; possible D gene TRBD1, 6 bases. In germline, CDR1 is MDHEN, CDR2 SYDVKM. CDR3 size: 13 residues. Trimming cost V 6 bases and J 4 bases, with 10 bases left between them. The CDR3 DNA sequence: TGTGCCAGCAGAACAGGGTCGAATCAGCCCCAGCATTTT. This gives the protein CASRTGSNQPQHF. Using reference TRBV28 and TRBJ1-5 for the parts outside the CDR3, the full variable domain is DVKVTQSSRYLVKRTGEKVFLECVQDMDHENMFWYRQDPGLGLRLIYFSYDVKMKEKGDIPEGYSVSREKKERFSLILESASTNQTSMYLCASRTGSNQPQHFGDGTRLSIL.

The chain joins TRBV7-9 to TRBJ2-1; 9 nucleotides match TRBD1. CDR3 length equals 17 residues. V shed 3 bases and J 7 bases; nucleotides not matched to a gene: 13. Germline V CDR1 and CDR2: SEHNR, FQNEAQ (reference sequence). The CDR3 loop is CASSFRPSGTGTNEQFF. The CDR3 nucleotides are TGTGCCAGCAGCTTCCGTCCTTCCGGGACAGGGACAAATGAGCAGTTCTTC.

The genes are TRBV5-4 and TRBJ2-5; TRBD2 agrees at 8 bases. The CDR3 has 14 amino acids. From germline, CDR1 is SGHNT and CDR2 YYREEE (reference sequence). J gave up 2 bases and V 4 bases, and 4 bases lay outside the gene matches. The CDR3 nucleotides read TGTGCCAGCAGCCCCCGACTAGCGCAAGAGACCCAGTACTTC. Its protein product is CASSPRLAQETQYF.

This clone has a single count. The chain is built from TRBV23-1 and TRBJ1-1; no reliable D call. TRBV23-1 is reported as an ORF; its role is uncertain. The CDR3 extends over 16 amino acids. Trimming took 7 bases from V and 1 from J, leaving 19 bases between them. CDR3 nucleotide sequence: TGCGCCAGCATACCTGGGGAGGGTAATGAGAACACTGAAGCTTTCTTT. Its protein product is CASIPGEGNENTEAFF.

The V and J genes are TRBV18 and TRBJ2-2; possible D gene TRBD2, 6 bases. The V gene's germline CDR1 is KGHSH and CDR2 LQKENI. Trimming took 8 bases from V and 4 from J, leaving 14 bases between them. The CDR3 totals 14 residues. The DNA of the CDR3 is TGTGCCAGCGGACTACAGGCGAGCACCGGGGAGCTGTTTTTT. It codes for CASGLQASTGELFF.

V gene TRBV4-2 combines with J gene TRBJ2-1; 7 nucleotides agree with TRBD2. V was pared by 4 bases and J by 2 bases, with 11 bases of the junction left unmatched. The CDR3 is 17 amino acids. Germline V gene lookup returns CDR1 LGHNA and CDR2 YNFKEQ. The CDR3 nucleotides are TGTGCCAGCAGCCTTTCAAGTCTCGCGGGAGCCTACAATGAGCAGTTCTTC. It encodes CASSLSSLAGAYNEQFF.

V gene TRBV6-2 or TRBV6-3 combines with J gene TRBJ1-5; D ambiguous. V lost 2 bases to trimming and J lost 6 bases, with 11 bases between them. Germline CDR1 reads MNHEY; CDR2 reads SVGEGT. This CDR3 region has 14 residues. CDR3 in DNA: TGTGCCAGCAGTTACCTGGCCGGGAGTCAGCCCCAGCATTTT. Translation: CASSYLAGSQPQHF.

The chain joins TRBV29-1 to TRBJ1-1, with unresolved D. CDR1 is SQVTM and CDR2 is ANQGSEA in the germline V gene. V lost 0 bases to trimming and J lost 6 bases, with 8 bases between them. The CDR3 has 12 residues. This CDR3 reads CSVEDPGSEAFF. CDR3 nucleotide sequence: TGCAGCGTTGAAGATCCGGGATCTGAAGCTTTCTTT. Full variable domain (remainder filled in from reference TRBV29-1 and TRBJ1-1): SAVISQKPSRDICQRGTSLTIQCQVDSQVTMMFWYRQQPGQSLTLIATANQGSEATYESGFVIDKFPISRPNLTFSTLTVSNMSPEDSSIYLCSVEDPGSEAFFGQGTRLTVV.

The rearrangement joins TRBV30 to TRBJ2-3; unclear D gene. This CDR3 region has 13 residues. The V and J ends lost 1 base and 8 bases respectively, with 13 bases between them. CDR1 is GTSNPN and CDR2 is SVGIG in the germline V gene (reference sequence). The CDR3 nucleotides are TGTGCCTGGAGTGAATCCACTCCAGGTACGCAGTATTTT. Its protein is CAWSESTPGTQYF.

The chain joins TRBV3-1 (or the pseudogene TRBV3-2) to TRBJ2-2, with a weak D call TRBD1 (6 bases). CDR3 length: 16 amino acids. V lost 6 bases and J lost 0, with 14 bases in between. Germline lookup yields CDR1 LGHDT and CDR2 YNNKEL (reference sequence). CDR3 nucleotide sequence: TGTGCCAGCAGGCCCTCCGGGACACCGAACACCGGGGAGCTGTTTTTT. Protein sequence: CASRPSGTPNTGELFF.